This TCR beta chain was found in a study of spatial heterogeneity in lung cancer (dated by TCRdb to about 2019). The study in broad terms: Beta-chain transcripts were consistently detected in greater numbers than alpha-chain transcripts, which likely reflected higher beta-chain transcript abundance. Both alpha and beta chains were TCR-sequenced in 200 or so tumor regions, under 85 matched nontumor lung samples and around 54 PBMC samples obtained at surgery. The study quantitatively compared TCR alpha and beta repertoires across multiple tumor regions, matched nontumor lung and blood in non-small cell lung cancer. In the raw uncorrected reads, each unique combination of TCR and UMI appeared on average more than ten times. The study linked features of the TCR repertoire to counts of nonsynonymous mutations, which were determined by whole-exome sequencing of tumor tissue. Overall study results and their limits: Additional single-cell paired TCR alpha and beta sequencing was considered necessary to confirm, at a functional level, the hypothesis that regional TCRs recognize regional mutations.

In the paper's terms, the time point label means: sample taken at primary tumor resection. The donors were about 65 patients from the lung TRACERx cohort who had early-stage, untreated non-small cell lung cancer. Whole RNA extracted from tumor and nontumor lung tissue, or from cryopreserved PBMC samples, was used for TCR sequencing without cell sorting. Patients were selected for TCR sequencing only if sufficient RNA was available from at least two tumor regions. Tumor and adjacent nontumor lung specimens were reviewed by a lung pathologist before selection. From the cysteine up to the phenylalanine, the CDR3 has a length of 12 residues. Only the CDR3 region is kept as DNA, spanning 36 bases read in frame from base 1. The germline ends are 7 bases apart after V is trimmed by 3 bases and J by 1 base. CDR1 SQVTM and CDR2 ANQGSEA are derived from the germline V gene. This clonotype was seen repeatedly, ten times or more. Its specific antigen is unknown. The input lacks base qualities; no much larger clone sits a single base away. With the library built for alpha chains, this beta chain is off target and its frequency is not meaningful.

The library was generated by 5' RACE. The sequencer was a NextSeq 500. To allow correction of PCR and sequencing errors, the TCR library protocol tagged every TCR cDNA molecule with a unique molecular identifier. The study's processing was this. TCR identification, UMI-based error correction and CDR3 extraction were all carried out with Decombinator tools. Expanded TCRs were defined as those above a frequency of 2 per 1,000, corresponding to the top 1% of the tumor frequency distribution. Rényi diversity was computed with the R vegan package after subsampling each repertoire 100 times to 5,000 TCRs. CDR3 similarity networks were constructed using string-kernel similarity of amino acid triplets, with links drawn between CDR3s whose pairwise similarity was above 0.82. TCRdb reprocessed the public reads (quality trimming at Q25 with fastp, clone calling with MiXCR) and kept in-frame beta chains. Each entry is one CDR3 protein sequence, shown with its most common DNA and genes. The V and J calls, along with clone size, are taken from TCRdb and not from the paper's own processing. This sample is represented by approximately 15,000 distinct CDR3 sequences; 3.6% of them were singletons. Approximately 10% of the sample belongs to the ten largest clones.

This TCR derives from a male donor with early-stage non-small cell lung cancer. The receptor chain draws on TRBV29-1 and TRBJ2-7; the D element might be TRBD1 or TRBD2, as each aligns at 5 bases. The sample was normal lung tissue next to the tumor, taken at surgery. The nucleotide sequence reads as follows: TGCAGCGTTGATGAGGGGTCCTACGAGCAGTACTTC. This translates into CSVDEGSYEQYF.